These 30 T cell receptor beta chains originate from one sample sequenced in a study of shared clonotypes between healthy human individuals. Data came from immunoSEQ multiplex PCR; TCRdb stores just in-frame clones and leaves some out. The sample records about 730,000 clones, over 60% being singletons. Sequencing was performed on memory CD4+ T cells sorted from blood. Subset defined: CD45RA-negative fraction. The receptor set was obtained from a woman between 25 and 40 years old in good health.

The V gene is TRBV10-1, the J gene TRBJ2-1; TRBD1 agrees at 7 bases. CDR1 is WNHNN and CDR2 is SYGVQD in the germline V gene (reference sequence). Trimming cost V 8 bases and J 5 bases; bases outside gene matches: 6. This CDR3 contains 13 residues. CDR3 sequence: CASGSTGDNEQFF. The CDR3 region has the DNA TGCGCCAGCGGTTCAACAGGGGACAATGAGCAGTTCTTC.

For the CDR3, the DNA is TGTGCCAGCAGTTCCCAGGGTCGGGGAGAGACCCAGTACTTC. It translates to CASSSQGRGETQYF. The chain recombines TRBV27 with TRBJ2-5; D may be TRBD1 or TRBD2 (5 bases each). V gave up 4 bases and J gave up 4 bases, with 13 bases separating them. This CDR3 has 14 amino acids. In germline, CDR1 is MNHEY, CDR2 SMNVEV (reference sequence).

This chain connects TRBV19 to TRBJ1-5, with 7 bases aligning to TRBD1. The junction had 9 bases not matched to a gene; V was cut back by 5 bases and J by 2 bases. CDR1 and CDR2 from the germline V gene are LNHDA and SQIVND (reference sequence). The CDR3 is 16 residues long. The CDR3 sequence: CASSWDSKFGNQPQHF. The CDR3 bases are TGTGCCAGTAGTTGGGACAGTAAATTTGGCAATCAGCCCCAGCATTTT.

J is TRBJ2-1 and V is TRBV7-6, with a possible D match to TRBD2 (5 bases). CDR1 and CDR2 (germline): SGHVS, FNYEAQ. V was shortened by 1 base and J by 7 bases, with 11 bases between the two germline ends. The CDR3 has 14 residues. The chain's CDR3 is CASSLGGLFNEQFF. The CDR3 DNA reads as TGTGCCAGCAGCTTAGGAGGACTCTTTAATGAGCAGTTCTTC.

The chain carries TRBV5-1 and TRBJ1-1; D may be TRBD1 (6 bases). The CDR3 totals 15 residues. V was pared by 1 base and J by 1 base, with 11 bases between. Germline lookup yields CDR1 SGHRS and CDR2 YFSETQ. The CDR3 protein is CASSLFVGGNTEAFF. The CDR3 coding sequence is TGCGCCAGCAGCTTGTTCGTAGGGGGGAACACTGAAGCTTTCTTT.

CDR3 in amino acids: CASSSREPNYGYTF. CDR3 nucleotide sequence: TGTGCCAGCAGCAGCCGGGAACCTAACTATGGCTACACCTTC. The V and J genes are TRBV28 and TRBJ1-2; the D is unclear. Germline loops: CDR1 MDHEN, CDR2 SYDVKM. Trimming removed 6 bases at V and 0 bases at J, with 11 bases between. The CDR3 covers 14 residues.

This clone has only a few counts. This chain links TRBV7-2 with TRBJ1-2; D call uncertain. The germline CDR1 and CDR2 sequences are SGHTA and FQGNSA. Trimming pared 0 bases from V and 4 bases from J, leaving 12 bases between. The CDR3 is made up of 15 amino acids. This CDR3 reads CASSLARAGLYGYTF. CDR3 bases: TGTGCCAGCAGCTTAGCTCGGGCAGGCCTCTATGGCTACACCTTC.

The chain joins TRBV5-4 to TRBJ2-7, with D perhaps TRBD1 or TRBD2 (5 bases each). The V gene lost 2 bases and the J gene lost 4 bases, with 13 bases spanning the gap. Per the germline V gene, CDR1 is SGHNT and CDR2 is YYREEE (reference sequence). CDR3 length: 14 amino acids. Here the CDR3 reads CASSFYRDEYEQYF. In nucleotides, the CDR3 is TGTGCCAGCAGCTTTTATCGGGACGAGTACGAGCAGTACTTC.

This clone was seen just once. The V gene is TRBV28, the J gene TRBJ2-7; D is uncertain. V was clipped by 5 bases and J by 3 bases, with 14 bases between them. Germline V gives CDR1 MDHEN, CDR2 SYDVKM. This CDR3 spans 14 amino acids. The CDR3 DNA is TGTGCCAGCAGTCCAGGTGGGCGATTCTACGAGCAGTACTTC. Amino acid sequence: CASSPGGRFYEQYF.

This clone showed up just once. The CDR3 sequence is CASGGQETQYF. The CDR3 nucleotides read TGTGCCAGCGGGGGACAAGAGACCCAGTACTTC. The chain links TRBV2 to TRBJ2-5; either TRBD1 or TRBD2 may fit D (5 bases each). This CDR3 is built from 11 residues. The germline CDR1 and CDR2 sequences are SNHLY and FYNNEI. Trimming took 8 bases from V and 2 from J, leaving 6 bases between them.

The sample holds a few counts of this clone. This rearrangement joins TRBV28 to TRBJ2-7; D may match TRBD1 or TRBD2 (5 bases each). The germline gives CDR1 MDHEN, CDR2 SYDVKM. The V end was cut by 4 bases, the J end by 4 bases, with 17 bases between. This CDR3 region has 15 residues. The CDR3 here is CASSSTRGIMYEQYF. The CDR3 coding sequence is TGTGCCAGCAGTTCAACGAGGGGAATTATGTACGAGCAGTACTTC.

The chain is built from TRBV5-1 and TRBJ2-7; TRBD1 is a possible D gene (5 bases). The CDR3 extends over 14 amino acids. V gave up 0 bases and J gave up 7 bases, with 14 bases separating them. Germline lookup yields CDR1 SGHRS and CDR2 YFSETQ. CDR3 protein: CASSLAGPPREQYF. CDR3 coding DNA: TGCGCCAGCAGCTTGGCAGGGCCCCCAAGAGAGCAGTACTTC.

This chain connects TRBV7-9 to TRBJ1-1, with 7 bases fitting TRBD1. The CDR3 is made up of 15 amino acids. V lost 5 bases, J lost 1 base, and 7 bases stayed unmatched. Germline V lookup: CDR1 SEHNR, CDR2 FQNEAQ (reference sequence). CDR3 DNA: TGTGCCAGCAGCCCAATGGACAGGCCGAACACTGAAGCTTTCTTT. It translates to CASSPMDRPNTEAFF.

This sequence joins TRBV7-8 and TRBJ2-6; a weak D match, TRBD2 (5 bases). The V end was cut by 1 base, the J end by 0 bases, with 10 bases between. Germline V lookup: CDR1 SGHVS, CDR2 FQNEAQ. The CDR3 sequence is 17 residues long. CDR3 nucleotides: TGTGCCAGCAGCTTAGGGGGAGAAAGCTCTGGGGCCAACGTCCTGACTTTC. Amino acid sequence: CASSLGGESSGANVLTF.

With regard to this clone: At the DNA level, this CDR3 is encoded by other sequences in the same sample as well. CDR3: CAISDSQNTEAFF. As DNA, the CDR3 is TGTGCCATCAGTGACAGCCAGAACACTGAAGCTTTCTTT. This rearrangement joins TRBV10-3 to TRBJ1-1; no firm D call. Germline CDR1 reads ENHRY; CDR2 reads SYGVKD. Between the trimmed V and J ends, which lost 3 bases and 1 base, there was a span of 6 bases. This CDR3 spans 13 amino acids.

The gene calls are TRBV5-6 and TRBJ2-3; perhaps TRBD2 as D (6 bases). The germline V gene has CDR1 SGHDT and CDR2 YYEEEE. The V gene lost 7 bases and the J gene lost 2 bases, with 14 bases spanning the gap. CDR3 length: 14 residues. For the CDR3, the DNA is TGTGCCAGCGGCCGACCGGGACTCACAGATACGCAGTATTTT. Translation gives CASGRPGLTDTQYF.

J is TRBJ2-1 and V is TRBV5-6; TRBD2 agrees at 7 bases. The trim removed 4 bases at V and 6 bases at J, leaving 16 bases unmatched. From germline, CDR1 is SGHDT and CDR2 YYEEEE. CDR3 length: 17 residues. CDR3 DNA sequence: TGTGCCAGCAGCAAGATTCCCTGGGCGGGAGTAGGCAATGAGCAGTTCTTC. Its translation: CASSKIPWAGVGNEQFF.

The J gene is TRBJ1-1, the V gene TRBV28; no firm D call. V lost 7 bases to trimming and J lost 0 bases, with 9 bases between them. CDR1 MDHEN and CDR2 SYDVKM come from the germline V gene. The CDR3 is 13 amino acids. The CDR3 DNA sequence: TGTGCCAGCAAGACGGCCATGAACACTGAAGCTTTCTTT. As protein: CASKTAMNTEAFF. The full variable domain, its missing parts supplied by reference TRBV28 and TRBJ1-1, is DVKVTQSSRYLVKRTGEKVFLECVQDMDHENMFWYRQDPGLGLRLIYFSYDVKMKEKGDIPEGYSVSREKKERFSLILESASTNQTSMYLCASKTAMNTEAFFGQGTRLTVV.

This clone was picked up a small number of times. The chain uses TRBV6-1 and TRBJ2-1; 10 positions agree with TRBD2. The CDR3 spans 14 residues. V trimming: 5 bases; J trimming: 6 bases; junction bases outside the gene matches: 4. The germline gives CDR1 MNHNS, CDR2 SASEGT. The CDR3 reads CASSSGRVGNEQFF. The CDR3 DNA sequence: TGTGCCAGCAGTAGCGGGAGGGTGGGCAATGAGCAGTTCTTC.

This chain connects TRBV5-1 to TRBJ1-1; TRBD1 matches at 9 bases. This CDR3 spans 12 amino acids. V shed 7 bases, J shed 3 bases, and the junction held 1 base outside the gene matches. Germline CDR1 and CDR2: SGHRS and YFSETQ. CDR3: CASGDRDTEAFF. The DNA for the CDR3 is TGCGCCAGCGGGGACAGGGACACTGAAGCTTTCTTT.

The chain recombines TRBV6-1 with TRBJ2-7; 7 bases match TRBD1. CDR3 length: 16 residues. Looked up from germline, CDR1 is MNHNS and CDR2 is SASEGT. V lost 1 base, J lost 1 base, and 7 bases stayed unmatched. DNA of the CDR3: TGTGCCAGCAGTGAAGGAACAGGGGTCGTTTCCTACGAGCAGTACTTC. This sequence encodes CASSEGTGVVSYEQYF.

V gene TRBV10-1 combines with J gene TRBJ1-3, with D perhaps matching TRBD1 (5 bases). Germline CDR1 and CDR2: WNHNN and SYGVQD (reference sequence). This CDR3 spans 13 amino acids. Trimming removed 8 bases at V and 0 bases at J, with 8 bases between. The CDR3 nucleotides read TGCGCCAGCCAGACAGCCTCTGGAAACACCATATATTTT. This codes for CASQTASGNTIYF.

This clone has at least ten counts. The rearrangement uses TRBV27 and TRBJ2-7, with 8 nucleotides matching TRBD2. CDR3 length: 13 amino acids. The germline CDR1 and CDR2 sequences are MNHEY and SMNVEV (reference sequence). Trimming at V came to 8 bases and at J to 4 bases, leaving 7 bases not matched to a gene. Here the CDR3 DNA reads TGTGCCAGCCAGGGTAGCGGGAAGTACGAGCAGTACTTC. This gives the protein CASQGSGKYEQYF.

V gene TRBV6-1 combines with J gene TRBJ2-3; TRBD1 aligns across 9 bases. The germline gives CDR1 MNHNS, CDR2 SASEGT. The V gene end was trimmed by 10 bases and the J gene end by 8 bases; junction bases not matched to a gene: 16. The CDR3 length is 15 residues. The CDR3 bases are TGTGCCACCAGGGAACAGGGGGCCTTACCACTTACGCAGTATTTT. This codes for CATREQGALPLTQYF.

J is TRBJ2-2 and V is TRBV9, with D possibly matching TRBD2 (6 bases). Germline lookup yields CDR1 SGDLS and CDR2 YYNGEE. This CDR3 contains 13 residues. V lost 6 bases to trimming and J lost 4 bases, with 10 bases between them. This CDR3 is CASTLGGTGELFF. As DNA, the CDR3 is TGTGCCAGCACCCTGGGGGGCACCGGGGAGCTGTTTTTT.

The rearrangement uses TRBV5-1 and TRBJ2-3; 9 bases align to TRBD2. V gave up 0 bases and J gave up 4 bases; unmatched junction bases: 6. Germline V lookup: CDR1 SGHRS, CDR2 YFSETQ. There are 16 residues in the CDR3. The CDR3 loop reads CASSLGSGRFADTQYF. Written as DNA, the CDR3 is TGCGCCAGCAGCTTGGGCAGCGGGAGGTTCGCAGATACGCAGTATTTT. The whole variable domain, filled in from reference TRBV5-1 and TRBJ2-3, reads KAGVTQTPRYLIKTRGQQVTLSCSPISGHRSVSWYQQTPGQGLQFLFEYFSETQRNKGNFPGRFSGRQFSNSRSEMNVSTLELGDSALYLCASSLGSGRFADTQYFGPGTRLTVL.

There are a few counts of this clone. The sample contains more than one DNA sequence encoding this CDR3. V gene TRBV5-1 combines with J gene TRBJ2-1, with a weak D call TRBD1 (6 bases). Trimming took 4 bases from V and 4 from J, leaving 15 bases between them. Germline V gene sequence: CDR1 SGHRS, CDR2 YFSETQ. The CDR3 contains 15 residues. The CDR3, as DNA: TGCGCCAGCAGCCCGGACAGTTTGGGGTACAATGAGCAGTTCTTC. Residues: CASSPDSLGYNEQFF.

The chain is built from TRBV7-2 and TRBJ2-7; 7 bases are shared with TRBD1. Looked up from germline, CDR1 is SGHTA and CDR2 is FQGNSA. J lost 3 bases, V lost 5 bases, and 10 bases had no gene match. This CDR3 spans 15 amino acids. This chain's CDR3 is CASSPSGTVYYEQYF. As DNA, the CDR3 is TGTGCCAGCAGCCCCTCCGGGACAGTATACTACGAGCAGTACTTC. Based on the CDR3 plus reference TRBV7-2 and TRBJ2-7, the full variable domain is GAGVSQSPSNKVTEKGKDVELRCDPISGHTALYWYRQSLGQGLEFLIYFQGNSAPDKSGLPSDRFSAERTGGSVSTLTIQRTQQEDSAVYLCASSPSGTVYYEQYFGPGTRLTVT.

V is TRBV5-1 and J is TRBJ2-1; possible D gene TRBD2, 6 bases. Germline V gene sequence: CDR1 SGHRS, CDR2 YFSETQ. This CDR3 has 14 residues. Trimming took 0 bases from V and 7 from J, leaving 11 bases between them. CDR3 sequence (DNA): TGCGCCAGCAGCTTGGGACTAGAGGCGAATGAGCAGTTCTTC. It encodes CASSLGLEANEQFF.

This chain connects TRBV18 to TRBJ1-2; D possibly corresponds to TRBD1 (6 bases). Trimming removed 6 bases from V and 3 bases from J, with 17 bases in between. The CDR3 consists of 15 residues. The germline gives CDR1 KGHSH, CDR2 LQKENI. The CDR3 sequence is CASSPLEDSYYGYTF. DNA for the CDR3: TGTGCCAGCTCGCCCCTCGAGGACAGCTACTATGGCTACACCTTC.